The sequence of this TCR beta chain was determined in a study of blood T cell repertoires in COVID-19. With 0 bases removed from V and 4 bases from J, the gap between germline ends came to 16 bases. Germline CDR1 and CDR2: SGHRS and YFSETQ. This CDR3 spans 16 amino acids. In the study's own analysis: By means of reference gene primer amplification, nucleated cell counts were estimated. Repertoires were generated with immunoSEQ multiplex PCR, while TCRdb's copy carries only in-frame clones and drops some. Clone size and V and J calls were adopted from that table, with D and trimming inferred from the DNA. The data contain 88,000 or so clones, 85% to 90% of them seen just once; the ten biggest clones take up more than 3%. This clone was seen only once.

This clonotype originated in a man aged 55 to 70 with acute or convalescent COVID-19. The sequenced material came from peripheral blood. The J gene is TRBJ2-5, the V gene TRBV5-1; D might be TRBD1 (5 bases). This CDR3 reads CASSLAATAPAETQYF. CDR3 in DNA: TGCGCCAGCAGCTTGGCCGCGACAGCCCCCGCAGAGACCCAGTACTTC.